Ten or more counts support the clone carrying this TCR beta chain. Its antigen is undetermined. Together with a sample-barcoded 5' primer, a J-beta primer mix was included in a second PCR lasting about 6 to 11 cycles. Every cDNA molecule carried a tag from a template-switch adaptor bearing 12 random nucleotides. From the 5' RACE reads, TCRdb called clonotypes with MiXCR, one entry per CDR3 protein. This table has about 640,000 distinct CDR3 sequences, roughly 30% appearing once. The data derive from a study of blood T cells in healthy people across ages. Study-level points and caveats: CMV status of donors was unknown, possibly confounding expanded clonotype changes.

Donors each provided 8 to 10 milliliters of peripheral blood. Specimen: blood. The origin of this receptor is a woman aged 80 or over in good health.

The CDR3 DNA is TGTGCCAGCAGTTCATCTCGGGACAGGGAGCCCCGCAATCAGCCCCAGCATTTT. As protein: CASSSSRDREPRNQPQHF. This rearrangement joins TRBV12-3 or TRBV12-4 to TRBJ1-5, with TRBD1 matching over 9 bases. The CDR3 loop spans 18 amino acids. V shed 4 bases, J shed 2 bases, and the junction held 12 bases outside the gene matches.